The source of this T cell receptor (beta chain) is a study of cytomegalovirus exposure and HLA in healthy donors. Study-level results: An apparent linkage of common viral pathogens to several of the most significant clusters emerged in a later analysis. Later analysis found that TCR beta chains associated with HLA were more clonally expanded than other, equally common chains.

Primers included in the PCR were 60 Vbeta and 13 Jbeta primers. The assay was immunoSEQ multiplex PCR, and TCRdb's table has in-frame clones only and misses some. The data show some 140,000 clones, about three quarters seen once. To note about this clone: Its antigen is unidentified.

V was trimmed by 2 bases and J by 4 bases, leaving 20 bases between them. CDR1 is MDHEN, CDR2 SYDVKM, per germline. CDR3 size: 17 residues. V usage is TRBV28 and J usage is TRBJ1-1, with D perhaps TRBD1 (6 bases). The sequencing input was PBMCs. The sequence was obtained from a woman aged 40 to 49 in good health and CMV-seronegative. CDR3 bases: TGTGCCAGCAGTTTAGGCGGGGGGCGCCTGTTGGGCACTGAAGCTTTCTTT. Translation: CASSLGGGRLLGTEAFF.